This T cell receptor (beta chain) was identified in a study of OX40 agonist ivuxolimab in advanced cancers. Sequencing used immunoSEQ multiplex PCR; TCRdb keeps in-frame clones, though not all of them. The sample includes around 55,000 clones, about 88% of them seen just once. CDR3 length: 18 residues. Trimming removed 4 bases from V and 1 base from J; junction bases left unmatched: 10. The germline V gene encodes CDR1 SEHNR and CDR2 FQNEAQ (reference sequence). This clonotype was obtained from an adult with an advanced solid tumor such as melanoma, head and neck, liver or kidney cancer. The material was CD4+ or CD8+ T cells sorted from blood, obtained in a trial of the OX40 agonist ivuxolimab. The V gene is TRBV7-9, the J gene TRBJ2-3; 11 bases are a match to TRBD2. CDR3 protein: CASSSLAGASSRTDTQYF. Here the CDR3 DNA reads TGTGCCAGCAGCTCACTAGCGGGAGCTAGTTCCCGCACAGATACGCAGTATTTT.